This T cell receptor (beta chain) came from a study of blood T cell repertoires in COVID-19. Study-wide background: COVID-19 samples, acute and convalescent, were from the United States, Italy and Spain. From T cells, B-cell-depleted T cells, or PBMCs came the material, which was cDNA or gDNA.

Trimming removed 6 bases at V and 0 bases at J, with 8 bases between. In germline, CDR1 is SEHNR, CDR2 FQNEAQ (reference sequence). The CDR3 extends over 13 amino acids. This clone has at least ten counts. In the authors' workflow: Estimation of nucleated cell counts was performed using reference gene primer amplification. TCRdb keeps only in-frame clones here, not all; method: immunoSEQ multiplex PCR. The V and J calls and clone size are taken from that table; D and trimming were inferred from the DNA. The table has about 43,000 clones, roughly 88% seen once. The sample consisted of peripheral blood. The chain employs TRBV7-9 and TRBJ1-2; D is uncertain. The sequence was collected from a man in his 60s with active COVID-19. The CDR3: CASSTVANYGYTF. As DNA, the CDR3 is TGTGCCAGCAGTACCGTAGCTAACTATGGCTACACCTTC.